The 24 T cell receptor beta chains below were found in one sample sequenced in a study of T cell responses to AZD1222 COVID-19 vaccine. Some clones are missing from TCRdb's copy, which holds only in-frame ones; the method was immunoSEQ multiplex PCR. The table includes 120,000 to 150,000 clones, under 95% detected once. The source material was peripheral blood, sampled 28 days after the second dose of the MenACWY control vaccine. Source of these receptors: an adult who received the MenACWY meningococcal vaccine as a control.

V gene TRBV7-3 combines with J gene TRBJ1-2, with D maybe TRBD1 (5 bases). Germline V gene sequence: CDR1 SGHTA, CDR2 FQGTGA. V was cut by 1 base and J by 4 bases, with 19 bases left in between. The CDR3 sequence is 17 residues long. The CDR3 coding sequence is TGTGCCAGCAGCTTAAAGTGCTGGGGCAGGGTTTTCTATGGCTACACCTTC. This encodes CASSLKCWGRVFYGYTF.

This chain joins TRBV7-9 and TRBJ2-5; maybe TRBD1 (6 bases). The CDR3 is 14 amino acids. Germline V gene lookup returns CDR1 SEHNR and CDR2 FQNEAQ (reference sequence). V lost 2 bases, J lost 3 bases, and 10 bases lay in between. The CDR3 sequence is CASSLLAGEETQYF. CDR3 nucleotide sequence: TGTGCCAGCAGCTTATTGGCAGGGGAAGAGACCCAGTACTTC.

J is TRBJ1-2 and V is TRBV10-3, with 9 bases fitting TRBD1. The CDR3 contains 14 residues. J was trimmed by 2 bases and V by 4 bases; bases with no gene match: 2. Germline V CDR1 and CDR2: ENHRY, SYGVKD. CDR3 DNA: TGTGCCATCAGTGGGGGGACAGGGAACTATGGCTACACCTTC. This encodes CAISGGTGNYGYTF.

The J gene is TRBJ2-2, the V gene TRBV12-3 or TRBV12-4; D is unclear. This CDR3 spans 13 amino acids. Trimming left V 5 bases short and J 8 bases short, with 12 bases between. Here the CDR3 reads CASSPPVSGELFF. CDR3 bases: TGTGCCAGCAGTCCCCCGGTATCTGGGGAGCTGTTTTTT.

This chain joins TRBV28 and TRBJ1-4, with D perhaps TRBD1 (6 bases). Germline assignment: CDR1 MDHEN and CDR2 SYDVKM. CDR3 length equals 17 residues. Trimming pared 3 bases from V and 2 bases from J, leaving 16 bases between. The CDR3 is CASSFPAGAPTNEKLFF. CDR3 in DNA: TGTGCCAGCAGTTTCCCCGCAGGGGCCCCTACTAATGAAAAACTGTTTTTT.

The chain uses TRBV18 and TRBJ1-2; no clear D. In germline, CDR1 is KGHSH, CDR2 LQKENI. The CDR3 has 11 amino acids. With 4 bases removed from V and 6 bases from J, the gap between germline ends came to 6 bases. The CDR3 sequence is CASSLKDGYTF. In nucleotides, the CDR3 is TGTGCCAGCTCACTCAAAGATGGCTACACCTTC.

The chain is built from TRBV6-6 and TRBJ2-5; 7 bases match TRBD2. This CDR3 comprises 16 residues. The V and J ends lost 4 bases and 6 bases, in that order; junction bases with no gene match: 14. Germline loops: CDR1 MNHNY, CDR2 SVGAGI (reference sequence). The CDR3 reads CASSSPGGGVGKTQYF. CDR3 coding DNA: TGTGCCAGCAGTTCCCCTGGTGGGGGGGTCGGGAAGACCCAGTACTTC.

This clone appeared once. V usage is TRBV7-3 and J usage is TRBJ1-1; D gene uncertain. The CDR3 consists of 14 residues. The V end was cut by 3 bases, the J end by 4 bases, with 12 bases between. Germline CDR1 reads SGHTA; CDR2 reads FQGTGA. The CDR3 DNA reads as TGTGCCAGCAGCTTTTCGGCTACGGTCACTGAAGCTTTCTTT. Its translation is CASSFSATVTEAFF.

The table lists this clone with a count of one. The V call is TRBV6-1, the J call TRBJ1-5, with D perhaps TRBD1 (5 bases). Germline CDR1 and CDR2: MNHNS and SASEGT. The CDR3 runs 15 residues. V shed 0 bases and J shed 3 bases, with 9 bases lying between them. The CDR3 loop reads CASSEARQINQPQHF. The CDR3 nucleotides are TGTGCCAGCAGTGAAGCGAGACAGATCAATCAGCCCCAGCATTTT.

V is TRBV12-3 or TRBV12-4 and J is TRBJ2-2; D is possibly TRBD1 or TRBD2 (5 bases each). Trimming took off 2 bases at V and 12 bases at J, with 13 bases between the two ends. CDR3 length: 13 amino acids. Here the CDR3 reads CASSLRVGTKLFF. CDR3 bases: TGTGCCAGCAGTTTAAGGGTAGGGACCAAGCTGTTTTTT.

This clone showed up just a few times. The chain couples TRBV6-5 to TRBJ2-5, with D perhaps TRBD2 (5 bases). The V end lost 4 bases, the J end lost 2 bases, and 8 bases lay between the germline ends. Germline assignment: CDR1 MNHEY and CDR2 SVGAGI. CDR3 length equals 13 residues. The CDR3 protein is CASSFQRQETQYF. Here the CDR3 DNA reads TGTGCCAGCAGTTTCCAGCGGCAAGAGACCCAGTACTTC.

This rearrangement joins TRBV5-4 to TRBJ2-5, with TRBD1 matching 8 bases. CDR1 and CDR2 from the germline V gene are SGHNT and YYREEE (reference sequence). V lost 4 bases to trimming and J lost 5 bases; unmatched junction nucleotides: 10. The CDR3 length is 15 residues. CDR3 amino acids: CASSPRDRPHETQYF. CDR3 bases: TGTGCCAGCAGCCCCCGGGACAGGCCACATGAGACCCAGTACTTC.

CDR3 DNA sequence: TGCGCCAGCAGCTTGGAAGGTTCAGCACAGCAGAACACCGGGGAGCTGTTTTTT. Translating gives CASSLEGSAQQNTGELFF. This chain links TRBV5-1 with TRBJ2-2; the D is unclear. The germline V and J ends were trimmed by 0 bases and 1 base, with 16 bases remaining between them. The CDR3 loop spans 18 amino acids. Germline lookup yields CDR1 SGHRS and CDR2 YFSETQ.

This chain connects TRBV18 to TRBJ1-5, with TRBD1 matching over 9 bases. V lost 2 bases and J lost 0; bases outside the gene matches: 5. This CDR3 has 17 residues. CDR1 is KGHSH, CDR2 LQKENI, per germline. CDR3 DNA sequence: TGTGCCAGCTCACCAACAGGGGGCCCTTATAGCAATCAGCCCCAGCATTTT. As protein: CASSPTGGPYSNQPQHF.

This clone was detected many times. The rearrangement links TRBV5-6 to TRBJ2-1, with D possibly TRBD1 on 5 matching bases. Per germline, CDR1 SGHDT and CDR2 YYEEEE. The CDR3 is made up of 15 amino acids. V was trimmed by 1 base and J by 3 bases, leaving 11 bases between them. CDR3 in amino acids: CASSLSGQGYNEQFF. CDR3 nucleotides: TGTGCCAGCAGCTTGTCTGGTCAGGGCTACAATGAGCAGTTCTTC.

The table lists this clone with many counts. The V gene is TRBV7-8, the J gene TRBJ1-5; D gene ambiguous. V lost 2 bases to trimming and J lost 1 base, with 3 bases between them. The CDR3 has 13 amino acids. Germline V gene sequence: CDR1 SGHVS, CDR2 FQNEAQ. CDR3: CASSLQSNQPQHF. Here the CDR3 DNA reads TGTGCCAGCAGCTTACAGAGCAATCAGCCCCAGCATTTT.

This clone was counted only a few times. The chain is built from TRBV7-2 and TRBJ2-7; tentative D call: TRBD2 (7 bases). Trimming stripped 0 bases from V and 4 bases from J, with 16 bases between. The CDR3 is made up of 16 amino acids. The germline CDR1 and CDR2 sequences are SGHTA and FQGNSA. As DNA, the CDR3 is TGTGCCAGCAGCTTAGCCCGGGGGGCTAGCAGGTACGAGCAGTACTTC. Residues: CASSLARGASRYEQYF.

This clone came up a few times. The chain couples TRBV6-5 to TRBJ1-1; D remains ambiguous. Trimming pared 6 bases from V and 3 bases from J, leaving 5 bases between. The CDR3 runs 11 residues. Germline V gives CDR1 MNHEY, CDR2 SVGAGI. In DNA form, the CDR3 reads TGTGCCAGCAGGGCGGACACTGAAGCTTTCTTT. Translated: CASRADTEAFF.

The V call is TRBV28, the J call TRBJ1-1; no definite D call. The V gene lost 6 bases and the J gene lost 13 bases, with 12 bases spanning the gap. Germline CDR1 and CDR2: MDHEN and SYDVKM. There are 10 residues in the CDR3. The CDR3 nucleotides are TGTGCCAGCAGATCGCGGGGAGTTTTCTTT. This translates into CASRSRGVFF.

CDR3 in DNA: TGTGCCAGCAGTTACATCCGGGGATACGAAAAACTGTTTTTT. The encoded protein is CASSYIRGYEKLFF. J is TRBJ1-4 and V is TRBV6-5; D not certain. The CDR3 has 14 amino acids. V was clipped by 2 bases and J by 8 bases, with 12 bases between them. From germline, CDR1 is MNHEY and CDR2 SVGAGI.

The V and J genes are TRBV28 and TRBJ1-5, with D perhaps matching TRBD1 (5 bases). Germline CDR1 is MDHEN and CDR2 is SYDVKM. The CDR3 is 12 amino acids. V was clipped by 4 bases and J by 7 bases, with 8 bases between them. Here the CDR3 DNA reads TGTGCCAGCAGTTGGGGGACGCAGCCCCAGCATTTT. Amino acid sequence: CASSWGTQPQHF.

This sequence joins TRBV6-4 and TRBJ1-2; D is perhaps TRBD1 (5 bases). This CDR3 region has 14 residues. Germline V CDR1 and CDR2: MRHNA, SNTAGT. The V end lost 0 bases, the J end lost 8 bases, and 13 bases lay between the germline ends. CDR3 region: CASSDSISGPGYTF. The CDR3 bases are TGTGCCAGCAGTGACTCGATTTCGGGGCCCGGCTACACCTTC.

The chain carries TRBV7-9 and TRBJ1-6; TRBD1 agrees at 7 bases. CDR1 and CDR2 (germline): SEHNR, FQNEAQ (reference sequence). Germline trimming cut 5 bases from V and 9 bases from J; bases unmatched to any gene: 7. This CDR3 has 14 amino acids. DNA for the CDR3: TGTGCCAGCAGCGGGGACAGAGTGTTTTCACCCCTCCACTTT. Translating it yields CASSGDRVFSPLHF.

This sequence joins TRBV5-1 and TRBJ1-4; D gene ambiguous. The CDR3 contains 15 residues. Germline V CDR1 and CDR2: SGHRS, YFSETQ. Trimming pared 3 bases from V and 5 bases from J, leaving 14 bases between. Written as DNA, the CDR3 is TGCGCCAGCAGCTCAGCGGACGAACCGAATGAAAAACTGTTTTTT. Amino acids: CASSSADEPNEKLFF.